This T cell receptor (beta chain) was identified during a study of T cells in Graves' hyperthyroidism and ophthalmopathy (dated by TCRdb to about 2019). About the full investigation: Peripheral blood samples were taken at the time of initial diagnosis, prior to any treatment. A discovery cohort of about 96 patients, roughly 45 with Graves' ophthalmopathy and about 58 with stable Graves' hyperthyroidism, was used to find distinguishing TCR V-J signatures. An independent validation cohort of fewer than 20 hyperthyroidism patients and about 16 patients who later progressed to ophthalmopathy tested prospective prediction of ophthalmopathy. The approximately 90 discovery patients were randomly split 7:3 into training and test sets. In over five Graves' hyperthyroidism patients, the study also compared T-cell repertoires from thyroid tissue with T-cell repertoires from blood. Following sampling, methimazole starting at 30 mg daily was given to hyperthyroidism patients, and high-dose intravenous methylprednisolone was given to ophthalmopathy patients. The paper describes TCR Vbeta CDR3 sequencing of some 130 peripheral blood samples, made up of under 50 ophthalmopathy patients, roughly 72 hyperthyroidism patients and around 17 progressor patients. On the study overall, not on this receptor specifically: In validation, progression to ophthalmopathy was predicted by the model with roughly 69% sensitivity and 72% to 85% specificity, a median of roughly six months before onset. A model built on a 13 V-J signature distinguished ophthalmopathy from stable hyperthyroidism, reaching roughly 88% sensitivity and approximately 81% specificity in cross-validation and 80%/75% in testing. Sample size was not statistically predetermined, and blinding of investigators to group allocation was not performed. Most expanded thyroid clonotypes (frequency above 0.001) were also detected in blood, suggesting blood repertoires may reflect thyroid immune responses.

Of note for this clonotype: Which antigen it targets is not known. Nothing much larger sits one base from this clone, and base qualities are not available.

Stable Graves' hyperthyroidism was defined as no progression to ophthalmopathy during 18 months of follow-up. Hyperthyroidism patients were newly diagnosed, with disease duration under 2 months, and aged 18 to 65 years. Exclusion was applied to patients with uncontrolled infections, other autoimmune diseases, pregnancy or lactation. Clinical symptoms, serum thyroxine and TRAb, thyroid ultrasound, and orbital computed tomography formed the basis for the diagnoses. PBMCs were separated from roughly 10 ml of fresh peripheral blood using Ficoll-Paque density gradient centrifugation. Trizol reagent was used to extract total RNA, and RNA quality was then checked on an Agilent 2100 Bioanalyzer. The TCR beta CDR3 regions were amplified from the RNA transcripts. The TCR CDR3 was subjected to a first round of RT-PCR using the HTBI primer set and the Qiagen OneStep RT-PCR kit. Libraries were constructed in a second round of multiplex PCR, after which size selection and purification were carried out. The libraries were sequenced on an Illumina HiSeq2000 using paired-end 100 bp reads. Turning to the authors' computational methods: SOAPnuke was used to process the raw data, removing reads that contained adapters or uncalled bases, had a mean Phred below 15, or lacked an exact match to the constant primer or identifier. COPE v1.2.5 was used to merge the high-quality paired reads, and each unique nucleotide sequence was defined as a clonotype. MiTCR v1.1 was used to align the clonotypes against IMGT TRBV, TRBD and TRBJ reference segments. Analysis was restricted to V-J combinations with a frequency above 0.0001, which covered over 98% of repertoires. The TCS score was defined as the ratio of F50 (clonal expansion) to E x V (chaos), calculated using BLOSUM62-based TCRdist between CDR3 peptides within each V-J. Welch's t-statistics and random forest reduced roughly 540 V-J features to 13, which were used in a naive Bayes classifier (R e1071). Using fastp trimming at Q25 and MiXCR clonotype assembly, TCRdb reanalyzed the public sequencing data and kept in-frame beta chains. Rows merge per CDR3 protein into single entries with the most common DNA and genes. What appears here as the V and J calls and clone size reflects TCRdb's work, not the paper's. This sample lists 200,000 or so distinct CDR3 sequences; 17% were detected once. Of the sample, 53% falls within the top ten clones.

CDR3 length: 15 amino acids, cysteine to phenylalanine. The DNA shown is the 45-base CDR3, in frame from base 1. V is cut by 0 bases and J by 0 bases, and the space between the germline ends is 9 bases. Sequences SGHRS (CDR1) and YFSETQ (CDR2) are obtained from the germline V gene. The sequence was collected from a woman aged 50 to 60 with Graves' hyperthyroidism. This chain is built from TRBV5-1 and TRBJ1-1; no D gene call is confident. Sequenced sample: blood. The DNA sequence follows: TGCGCCAGCAGCTTGGACAGCCCTGTGAACACTGAAGCTTTCTTT. The resulting protein is CASSLDSPVNTEAFF.